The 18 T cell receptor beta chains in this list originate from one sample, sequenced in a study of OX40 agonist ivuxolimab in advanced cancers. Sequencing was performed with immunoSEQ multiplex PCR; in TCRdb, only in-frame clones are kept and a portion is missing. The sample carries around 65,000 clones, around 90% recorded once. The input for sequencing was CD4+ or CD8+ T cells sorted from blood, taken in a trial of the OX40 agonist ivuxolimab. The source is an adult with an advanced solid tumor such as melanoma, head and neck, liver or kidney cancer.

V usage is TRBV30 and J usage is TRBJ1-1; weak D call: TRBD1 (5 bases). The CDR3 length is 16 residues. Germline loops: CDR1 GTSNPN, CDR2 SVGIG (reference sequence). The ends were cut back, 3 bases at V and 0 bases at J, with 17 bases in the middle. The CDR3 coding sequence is TGTGCCTGGAGCGGTAGGACACTAACTTTGAACACTGAAGCTTTCTTT. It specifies CAWSGRTLTLNTEAFF.

The CDR3 spells CASSTSTPGQGTYYEQYF. In nucleotides, the CDR3 is TGTGCCAGTAGTACCTCAACCCCGGGACAGGGGACCTACTACGAGCAGTACTTC. The genes are TRBV19 and TRBJ2-7; 10 bases map to TRBD1. Losses at the gene ends were 4 bases for V and 3 bases for J; bases not matched to a gene: 15. Germline V CDR1 and CDR2: LNHDA, SQIVND (reference sequence). The CDR3 runs to 18 residues.

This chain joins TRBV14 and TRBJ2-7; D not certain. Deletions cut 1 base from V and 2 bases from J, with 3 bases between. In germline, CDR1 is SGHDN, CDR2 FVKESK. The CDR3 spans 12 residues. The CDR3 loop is CASSQGAYEQYF. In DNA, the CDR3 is TGTGCCAGCAGCCAAGGTGCCTACGAGCAGTACTTC. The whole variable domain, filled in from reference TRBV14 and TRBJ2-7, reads EAGVTQFPSHSVIEKGQTVTLRCDPISGHDNLYWYRRVMGKEIKFLLHFVKESKQDESGMPNNRFLAERTGGTYSTLKVQPAELEDSGVYFCASSQGAYEQYFGPGTRLTVT.

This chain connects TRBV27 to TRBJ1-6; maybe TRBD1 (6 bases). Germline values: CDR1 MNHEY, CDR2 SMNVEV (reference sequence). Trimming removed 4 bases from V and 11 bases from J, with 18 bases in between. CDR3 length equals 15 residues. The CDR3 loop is CASSYLRTATPPLHF. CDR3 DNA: TGTGCCAGCAGTTATCTCAGGACAGCAACCCCACCCCTCCACTTT.

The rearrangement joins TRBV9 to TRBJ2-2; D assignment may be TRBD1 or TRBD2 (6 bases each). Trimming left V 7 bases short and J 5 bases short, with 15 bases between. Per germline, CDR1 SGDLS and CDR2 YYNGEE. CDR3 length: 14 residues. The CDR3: CASGIGGPTGELFF. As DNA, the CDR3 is TGTGCCAGCGGGATAGGGGGGCCAACCGGGGAGCTGTTTTTT.

CDR3: CASSILGSGNTEAFF. The CDR3 DNA reads as TGTGCCAGTAGTATATTGGGCTCGGGGAACACTGAAGCTTTCTTT. The gene calls are TRBV19 and TRBJ1-1, with D uncertain. The CDR3 has 15 residues. The germline CDR1 and CDR2 sequences are LNHDA and SQIVND (reference sequence). Trimming removed 2 bases at V and 1 base at J, with 11 bases between.

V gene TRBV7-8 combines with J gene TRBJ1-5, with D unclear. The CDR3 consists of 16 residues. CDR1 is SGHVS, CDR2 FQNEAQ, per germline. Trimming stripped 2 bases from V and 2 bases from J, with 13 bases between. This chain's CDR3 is CASSLSAARGNQPQHF. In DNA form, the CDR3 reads TGTGCCAGCAGCTTATCGGCGGCCCGTGGCAATCAGCCCCAGCATTTT.

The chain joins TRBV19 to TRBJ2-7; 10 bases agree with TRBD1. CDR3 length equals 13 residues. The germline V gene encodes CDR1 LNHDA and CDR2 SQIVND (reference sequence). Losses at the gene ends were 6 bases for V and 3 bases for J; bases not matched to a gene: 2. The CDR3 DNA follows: TGTGCCAGTAGAAGGACAGGGGGCTACGAGCAGTACTTC. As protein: CASRRTGGYEQYF.

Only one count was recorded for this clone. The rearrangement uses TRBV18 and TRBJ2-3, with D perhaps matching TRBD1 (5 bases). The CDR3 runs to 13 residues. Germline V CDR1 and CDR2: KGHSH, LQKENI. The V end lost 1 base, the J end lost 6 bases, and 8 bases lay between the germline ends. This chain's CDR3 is CASSPRGPDTQYF. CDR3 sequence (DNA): TGTGCCAGCTCACCACGGGGCCCCGATACGCAGTATTTT.

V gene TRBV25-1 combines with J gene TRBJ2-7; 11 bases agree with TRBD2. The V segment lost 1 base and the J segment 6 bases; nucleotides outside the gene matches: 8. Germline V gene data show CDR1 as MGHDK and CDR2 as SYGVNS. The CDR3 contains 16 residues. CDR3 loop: CASSEWGSGRAGEQYF. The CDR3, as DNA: TGTGCCAGCAGTGAATGGGGTAGCGGGAGGGCCGGCGAGCAGTACTTC.

CDR3 loop: CASSTRERIYGYTF. The CDR3 bases are TGTGCCAGTAGTACGAGGGAGAGGATCTATGGCTACACCTTC. The J gene is TRBJ1-2, the V gene TRBV19; D uncertain. The CDR3 consists of 14 residues. The germline CDR1 and CDR2 sequences are LNHDA and SQIVND (reference sequence). The V end lost 4 bases, the J end lost 4 bases, and 13 bases lay between the germline ends.

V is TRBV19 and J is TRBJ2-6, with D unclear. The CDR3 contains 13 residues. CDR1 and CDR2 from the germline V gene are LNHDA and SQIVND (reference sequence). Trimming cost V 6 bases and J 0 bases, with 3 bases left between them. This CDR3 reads CASSLSGANVLTF. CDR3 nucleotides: TGTGCCAGTAGCCTCTCTGGGGCCAACGTCCTGACTTTC.

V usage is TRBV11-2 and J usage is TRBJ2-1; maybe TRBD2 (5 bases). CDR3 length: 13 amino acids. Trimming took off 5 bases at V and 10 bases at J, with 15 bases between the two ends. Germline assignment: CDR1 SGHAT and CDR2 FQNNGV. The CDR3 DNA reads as TGTGCCAGCAGCGCGGACGGAGGCGGGGAGCAGTTCTTC. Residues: CASSADGGGEQFF.

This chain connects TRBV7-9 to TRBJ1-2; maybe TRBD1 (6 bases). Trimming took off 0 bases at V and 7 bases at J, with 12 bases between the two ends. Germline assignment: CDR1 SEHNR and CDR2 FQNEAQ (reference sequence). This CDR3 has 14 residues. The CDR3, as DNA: TGTGCCAGCAGCTTAGCGGGCCTCAGGGGTGGCTACACCTTC. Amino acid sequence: CASSLAGLRGGYTF.

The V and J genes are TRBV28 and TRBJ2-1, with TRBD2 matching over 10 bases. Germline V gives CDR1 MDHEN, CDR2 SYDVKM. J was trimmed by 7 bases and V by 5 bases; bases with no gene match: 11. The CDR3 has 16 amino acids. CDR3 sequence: CASSAGSGRARNEQFF. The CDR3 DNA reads TGTGCCAGCAGTGCCGGGAGCGGGAGGGCCCGTAATGAGCAGTTCTTC.

CDR3 nucleotide sequence: TGTGCCAGCAGGAATAGCAATCAGCCCCAGCATTTT. Translating gives CASRNSNQPQHF. The genes are TRBV28 and TRBJ1-5; D is uncertain. CDR3 size: 12 residues. CDR1 is MDHEN and CDR2 is SYDVKM in the germline V gene. V lost 6 bases and J lost 0, with 3 bases in between.

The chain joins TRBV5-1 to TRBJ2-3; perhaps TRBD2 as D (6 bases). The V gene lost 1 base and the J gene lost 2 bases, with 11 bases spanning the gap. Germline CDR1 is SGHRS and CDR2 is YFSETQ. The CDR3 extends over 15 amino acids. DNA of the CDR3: TGCGCCAGCAGCTTGAGGCTAGCGAACACAGATACGCAGTATTTT. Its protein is CASSLRLANTDTQYF.

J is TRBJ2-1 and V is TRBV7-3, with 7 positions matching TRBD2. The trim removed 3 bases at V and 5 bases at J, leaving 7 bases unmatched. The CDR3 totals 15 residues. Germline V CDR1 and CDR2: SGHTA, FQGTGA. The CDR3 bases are TGTGCCAGCAGCTTGCTAGGGACTACAGACAATGAGCAGTTCTTC. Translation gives CASSLLGTTDNEQFF.